This TCR beta chain was sequenced during a study of T cells after yellow fever vaccination. TCRdb ran MiXCR on the 5' RACE reads and lists one entry per CDR3 protein. The sample records 300,000 to 350,000 distinct CDR3 sequences, over 8.5% being singletons. This CDR3 contains 15 residues. Germline V gene lookup returns CDR1 SGHTA and CDR2 FQGNSA. The V end lost 4 bases, the J end lost 2 bases, and 14 bases lay between the germline ends. Note on this clonotype: What it binds is not known.

Study observations and caveats: There was a small share of clonotypes that showed up in both the CD4 and CD8 compartments.

The V and J genes are TRBV7-2 and TRBJ1-2; D not resolved. The input for sequencing was CD4+ T cells sorted from PBMCs, taken 45 days after the yellow fever booster vaccination. The source is a man between 18 and 29 years old who received the YFV17D yellow fever vaccine. CDR3 coding DNA: TGTGCCAGCAGCTCCCATCTAGGCCAAAACTATGGCTACACCTTC. Amino acid sequence: CASSSHLGQNYGYTF.